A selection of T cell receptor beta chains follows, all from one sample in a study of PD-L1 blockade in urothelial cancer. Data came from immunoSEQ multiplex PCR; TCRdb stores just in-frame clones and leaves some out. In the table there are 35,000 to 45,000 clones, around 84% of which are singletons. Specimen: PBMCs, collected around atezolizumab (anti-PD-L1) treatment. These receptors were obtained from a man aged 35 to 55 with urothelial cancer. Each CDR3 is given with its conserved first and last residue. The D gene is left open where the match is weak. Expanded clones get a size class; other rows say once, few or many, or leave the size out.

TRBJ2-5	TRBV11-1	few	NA	CASSLKPSGETQYF	TGTGCCAGCAGCTTAAAACCGAGCGGAGAGACCCAGTACTTC
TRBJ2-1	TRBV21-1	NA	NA	CASSLLEGSEQFF	TGTGCCAGCAGCCTCCTAGAAGGGAGTGAGCAGTTCTTC
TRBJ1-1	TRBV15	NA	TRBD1	CATSRGGTENTEAFF	TGTGCCACCAGCAGAGGGGGGACAGAGAACACTGAAGCTTTCTTT
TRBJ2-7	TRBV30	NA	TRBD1	CAWSIGGASYEQYF	TGTGCCTGGAGTATAGGGGGCGCCTCCTACGAGCAGTACTTC
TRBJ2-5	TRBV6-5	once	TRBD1	CASSGTGGETQYF	TGTGCCAGCAGTGGGACAGGGGGGGAGACCCAGTACTTC
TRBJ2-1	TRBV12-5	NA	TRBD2	CASGLVPLPGGSYNEQFF	TGTGCTAGTGGTTTGGTACCCCTACCGGGAGGGTCCTACAATGAGCAGTTCTTC
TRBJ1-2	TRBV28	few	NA	CASSLQIYGYTF	TGTGCCAGCAGCCTACAGATTTATGGCTACACCTTC
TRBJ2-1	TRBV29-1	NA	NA	CSVVVVTYNEQFF	TGCAGCGTTGTGGTAGTGACCTACAATGAGCAGTTCTTC
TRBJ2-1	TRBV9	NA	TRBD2	CASSDGLVQGSPPGYNEQFF	TGTGCCAGCAGCGACGGACTAGTCCAGGGATCCCCGCCTGGCTACAATGAGCAGTTCTTC
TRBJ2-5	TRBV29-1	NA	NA	CSVERSLETQYF	TGCAGCGTTGAACGTAGTTTGGAGACCCAGTACTTC
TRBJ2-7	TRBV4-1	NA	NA	CASSPGRDRAFAGGRYEQYF	TGCGCCAGCAGCCCCGGTAGGGACAGGGCGTTTGCGGGAGGGAGGTACGAGCAGTACTTC
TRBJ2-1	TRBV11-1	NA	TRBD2	CASSLAGGATRSYNEQFF	TGTGCCAGCAGCTTAGCGGGAGGGGCAACCCGATCCTACAATGAGCAGTTCTTC
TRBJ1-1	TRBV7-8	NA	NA	CASSFEGYTEAFF	TGTGCCAGCAGCTTTGAGGGATATACTGAAGCTTTCTTT
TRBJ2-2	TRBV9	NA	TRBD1	CASSGNRGTTGELFF	TGTGCCAGCAGCGGGAACAGGGGGACCACCGGGGAGCTGTTTTTT
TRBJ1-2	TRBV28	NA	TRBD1	CASSAPDRGWVYGYTF	TGTGCCAGCAGTGCTCCGGACAGGGGGTGGGTCTATGGCTACACCTTC
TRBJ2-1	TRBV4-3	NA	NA	CASSQGSGLRTPFF	TGCGCCAGCAGCCAAGGTAGTGGTCTCCGAACCCCGTTCTTC
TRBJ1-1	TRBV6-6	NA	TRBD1	CASSEGQAINTEAFF	TGTGCCAGCAGTGAGGGACAGGCAATCAACACTGAAGCTTTCTTT
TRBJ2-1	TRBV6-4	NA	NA	CASSVRTSPRNEQFF	TGTGCCAGCAGTGTGCGCACCTCCCCTCGCAATGAGCAGTTCTTC
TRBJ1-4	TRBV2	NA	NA	CASSEAGAMGEKLFF	TGTGCCAGCAGTGAAGCGGGAGCGATGGGAGAAAAACTGTTTTTT
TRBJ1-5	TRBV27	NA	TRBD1	CASSLRGTAFSNQPQHF	TGTGCCAGCAGTTTAAGAGGGACAGCTTTTAGCAATCAGCCCCAGCATTTT
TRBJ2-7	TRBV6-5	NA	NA	CASSYSRTSLNEQYF	TGTGCCAGCAGTTACTCGAGAACGAGCCTCAACGAGCAGTACTTC
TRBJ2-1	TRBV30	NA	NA	CAWTLGGKGYNEQFF	TGTGCCTGGACCCTTGGCGGGAAGGGTTACAATGAGCAGTTCTTC
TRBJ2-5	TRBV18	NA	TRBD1	CASSSGQGGETQYF	TGTGCCAGCTCTTCTGGACAGGGCGGAGAGACCCAGTACTTC
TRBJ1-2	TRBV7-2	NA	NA	CASSSRTENYGYTF	TGTGCCAGCAGTTCACGGACAGAAAACTATGGCTACACCTTC
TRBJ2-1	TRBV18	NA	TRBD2	CASSPPASGYNEQFF	TGTGCCAGCTCACCTCCGGCTAGCGGGTACAATGAGCAGTTCTTC
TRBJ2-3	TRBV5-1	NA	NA	CASSATPGIDTQYF	TGCGCCAGCAGCGCAACCCCAGGGATAGATACGCAGTATTTT
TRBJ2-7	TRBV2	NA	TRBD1	CASGTGADEQYF	TGTGCCAGCGGGACAGGGGCGGACGAGCAGTACTTC
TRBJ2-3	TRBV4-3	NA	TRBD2	CASSRYLGAGERADTQYF	TGCGCCAGCAGCCGCTACCTCGGAGCGGGAGAAAGGGCAGATACGCAGTATTTT
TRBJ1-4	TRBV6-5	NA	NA	CASSFERGGKLFF	TGTGCCAGCAGTTTCGAGCGGGGAGGGAAACTGTTTTTT
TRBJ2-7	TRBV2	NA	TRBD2	CASTSGGEQYF	TGTGCCAGCACCTCGGGGGGCGAGCAGTACTTC
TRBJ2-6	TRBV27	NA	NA	CASSWRGGAGANVLTF	TGTGCCAGCTCATGGAGGGGGGGGGCTGGGGCCAACGTCCTGACTTTC
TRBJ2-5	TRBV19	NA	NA	CASSPGQQETQYF	TGTGCCAGTAGCCCAGGACAGCAAGAGACCCAGTACTTC
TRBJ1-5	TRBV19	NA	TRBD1	CASSATGTDNQPQHF	TGTGCCAGTAGTGCAACCGGGACAGACAATCAGCCCCAGCATTTT
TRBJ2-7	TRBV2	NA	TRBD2	CASRSGTTNYEQYF	TGTGCCAGCAGGAGCGGGACCACCAATTACGAGCAGTACTTC
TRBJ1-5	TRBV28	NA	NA	CASSFSSRGIVQPQHF	TGTGCCAGCAGTTTCTCCTCCCGGGGGATTGTTCAGCCCCAGCATTTT
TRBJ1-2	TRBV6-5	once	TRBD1	CASSYSGTGGNYGYTF	TGTGCCAGCAGTTACTCTGGGACAGGGGGTAACTATGGCTACACCTTC
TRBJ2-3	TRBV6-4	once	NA	CASKSGDTQYF	TGTGCCAGCAAGTCGGGGGATACGCAGTATTTT
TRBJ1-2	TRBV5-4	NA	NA	CASSLEDSYGYTF	TGTGCCAGCAGCTTGGAAGACAGCTATGGCTACACCTTC
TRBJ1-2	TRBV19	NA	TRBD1	CASSIVTGADYGYTF	TGTGCCAGTAGTATAGTAACAGGGGCCGACTATGGCTACACCTTC
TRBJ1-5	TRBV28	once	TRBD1	CASSSADRGNQPQHF	TGTGCCAGCAGTTCCGCGGACAGGGGCAATCAGCCCCAGCATTTT
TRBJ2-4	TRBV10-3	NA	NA	CAIWSLAKNIQYF	TGTGCCATCTGGAGCCTAGCCAAAAACATTCAGTACTTC
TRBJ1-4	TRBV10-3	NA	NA	CAISESARVNEKLFF	TGTGCCATCAGTGAGTCGGCCAGGGTTAATGAAAAACTGTTTTTT
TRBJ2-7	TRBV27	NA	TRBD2	CASSLSIGSGALEQYF	TGTGCCAGCAGTTTATCGATTGGTAGCGGGGCCCTCGAGCAGTACTTC
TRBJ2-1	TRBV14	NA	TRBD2	CASSQALAGGRYEQFF	TGTGCCAGCAGCCAAGCCCTAGCGGGAGGTCGGTATGAGCAGTTCTTC
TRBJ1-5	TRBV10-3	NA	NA	CATQGLPNQPQHF	TGTGCCACCCAGGGTTTGCCAAATCAGCCCCAGCATTTT
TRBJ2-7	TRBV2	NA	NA	CASYLGGGSYEQYF	TGTGCCAGCTACCTGGGAGGGGGCTCCTACGAGCAGTACTTC
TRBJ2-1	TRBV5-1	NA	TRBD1	CASSSLDRGPYNEQFF	TGCGCCAGCAGCTCCCTGGACAGGGGCCCCTACAATGAGCAGTTCTTC
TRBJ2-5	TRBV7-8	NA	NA	CASRWGGTQYF	TGTGCCAGCAGGTGGGGAGGGACCCAGTACTTC
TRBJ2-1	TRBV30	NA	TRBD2	CAWGGLAGYNEQFF	TGTGCCTGGGGGGGACTAGCGGGTTACAATGAGCAGTTCTTC
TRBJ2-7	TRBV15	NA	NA	CATSRGDSDEQYF	TGTGCCACCAGCAGAGGGGACTCGGACGAGCAGTACTTC
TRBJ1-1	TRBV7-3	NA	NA	CASSLTPTGRGTEAFF	TGTGCCAGCAGCTTAACTCCCACAGGTAGGGGCACTGAAGCTTTCTTT
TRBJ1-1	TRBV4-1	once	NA	CASSLGLLDPEAFF	TGCGCCAGCAGCCTTGGACTTCTTGACCCTGAAGCTTTCTTT
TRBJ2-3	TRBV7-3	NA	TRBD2	CASSLTSSSGSSDTQYF	TGTGCCAGCAGCTTAACGAGTTCGAGCGGGAGTTCGGATACGCAGTATTTT
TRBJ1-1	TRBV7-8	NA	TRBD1	CASSSSGQKMNTEAFF	TGTGCCAGCAGCTCCTCGGGACAGAAGATGAACACTGAAGCTTTCTTT
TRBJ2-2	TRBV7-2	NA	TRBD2	CASSWGLAEVGELFF	TGTGCCAGCAGCTGGGGACTAGCGGAGGTCGGGGAGCTGTTTTTT